This paragraph covers one T cell receptor beta chain sequence. As yet, its antigen is unknown. Produced via immunoSEQ multiplex PCR; TCRdb's table is partial and in-frame only. The sample includes about 140,000 clones, roughly 91% of them seen just once. The data stem from a study of CD4+ T cells in melanoma. The CDR3 has 17 residues. The junction had 7 bases not matched to a gene; V was cut back by 1 base and J by 0 bases. CDR1 is SNHLY and CDR2 is FYNNEI in the germline V gene. Study conclusions and caveats: Reportedly, melanoma neoantigen-specific CD4+ T cells showed varied differentiation states.

The chain uses TRBV2 and TRBJ2-3; 7 bases line up with TRBD2. This receptor was identified in a human donor with melanoma. The CDR3 loop is CASSEGPSGVSTDTQYF. Here the CDR3 DNA reads TGTGCCAGCAGTGAAGGGCCGAGCGGGGTCAGCACAGATACGCAGTATTTT.